The next 2 T cell receptor beta chains were all read from a single sample in a study of human T cells and chemical hapten exposure. Documented time point: patch test 2, 6 weeks after DPC sensitization. Documented treatment: therapeutic diphenylcyclopropenone sensitization with weekly scalp DPC. TCRdb re-called the RACE reads through MiXCR, storing one row per CDR3 protein. The sample includes around 67,000 distinct CDR3 sequences, around 8.8% seen only once; the top ten take 3% to 4.5%. The input for sequencing was whole blood, taken in connection with sensitization to the hapten diphenylcyclopropenone (DPC). The receptor source for this set is a woman between 45 and 65 years old with alopecia areata. Some clones in this sample may be carry-over from other donors' samples.

V usage is TRBV12-3 or TRBV12-4 and J usage is TRBJ2-5; D unclear. This CDR3 spans 12 amino acids. Trimming pared 6 bases from V and 3 bases from J, leaving 8 bases between. Here the CDR3 DNA reads TGTGCCAGCAGCCCGTTGAAAGAGACCCAGTACTTC. Its protein product is CASSPLKETQYF.

This chain links TRBV5-1 with TRBJ2-2, with 7 bases fitting TRBD1. This CDR3 spans 16 amino acids. The germline gives CDR1 SGHRS, CDR2 YFSETQ. Losses at the gene ends were 4 bases for V and 0 bases for J; bases not matched to a gene: 6. In nucleotides, the CDR3 is TGCGCCAGCAGCCTGGGGACAGTCGCGAACACCGGGGAGCTGTTTTTT. This codes for CASSLGTVANTGELFF.